The source of this T cell receptor beta chain is a study of molecular identifiers for immune sequencing clone quantification. Study-wide background: Split five ways in replicates, RNA from roughly 20,000 or 100,000 naive CD8 cells had four portions sequenced. Overall study findings and caveats: Underestimated sizes of highly expanded clones could result from identical TCR molecules that share a barcode. Clonotypes surpassing 20 RNA copies contained over 99% of effector molecules, versus under 1% in naive cells.

The CDR3 extends over 16 amino acids. Trimming left V 2 bases short and J 5 bases short, with 16 bases between. Germline CDR1 and CDR2: SGHTA and FQGNSA. As regards this clonotype: The antigen remains unidentified.

Preparation of the bulk TCR libraries relied on previously described methods and listed TCR primers. TCRdb independently ran MiXCR on the PCR reads; one entry per CDR3 protein. Of about 640,000 distinct CDR3 sequences in the sample, 15% to 20% were seen once. V gene TRBV7-2 combines with J gene TRBJ1-5; TRBD1 might be the D (6 bases). Sample: naive CD8+ T cells from blood, with Jurkat cell RNA spiked in. The subset here: FACS-sorted CD8+CD4-CCR7+CD45RA+ naive T cells. The sequence was obtained from a human donor in good health. Some libraries in this study had Jurkat cell RNA spiked in. The CDR3 coding sequence is TGTGCCAGCAGCTTATGGTCGGGGGGCAGTGATCAGCCCCAGCATTTT. This translates into CASSLWSGGSDQPQHF.